Below are 8 T cell receptor beta chains sequenced from a single sample in a study of HIV-infected patients and healthy controls. Alpha and beta constant-region primers primed reverse transcription of approximately 460 ng RNA. Each of the alpha and beta chains got its own library through chain-specific third strand synthesis with indices. TCRdb re-derived calls from the 5' RACE reads in MiXCR, one entry per CDR3 protein. The table shows about 8,600 distinct CDR3 sequences, with 8% to 10% occurring only once. Antiretroviral therapy had run roughly three months, about 14 weeks, before follow-up blood collection. Whole blood was used without fractionation, so all unsorted peripheral T cells were included. The input for sequencing was blood, taken during antiretroviral therapy. Receptors were obtained from an adult with HIV infection.

This clonotype was recorded at least ten times. V gene TRBV5-1 combines with J gene TRBJ2-3, with D possibly being TRBD1 (5 bases). The CDR3 is 15 residues long. Trimming removed 4 bases from V and 5 bases from J, with 17 bases in between. CDR1 and CDR2 from the germline V gene are SGHRS and YFSETQ. CDR3 amino acids: CASSRTRPPEDTQYF. The CDR3 DNA follows: TGCGCCAGCAGCAGGACAAGGCCACCCGAAGATACGCAGTATTTT.

This clonotype was recorded at least ten times. V gene TRBV6-6 combines with J gene TRBJ1-5, with D possibly being TRBD1 (5 bases). CDR3 length: 14 amino acids. CDR1 and CDR2 (germline): MNHNY, SVGAGI (reference sequence). The V end lost 2 bases, the J end lost 9 bases, and 14 bases lay between the germline ends. In nucleotides, the CDR3 is TGTGCCAGCAGTTACGACAGATCCCAGTCGCCCCAGCATTTT. Translated, it gives CASSYDRSQSPQHF.

This clonotype was recorded many times. The chain carries TRBV14 and TRBJ2-6, with no clear D. The CDR3 is made up of 14 amino acids. Trimming pared 6 bases from V and 3 bases from J, leaving 9 bases between. From germline, CDR1 is SGHDN and CDR2 FVKESK. The CDR3: CASSRTLGANVLTF. The CDR3 bases are TGTGCCAGCAGTAGGACGCTTGGGGCCAACGTCCTGACTTTC.

This clonotype has a count of ten or more. The chain recombines TRBV30 with TRBJ2-2; D is ambiguous. Trimming took 3 bases from V and 5 from J, leaving 10 bases between them. Germline values: CDR1 GTSNPN, CDR2 SVGIG (reference sequence). The CDR3 spans 13 residues. The CDR3 region is CAWRQKRTGELFF. The CDR3 DNA reads as TGTGCCTGGAGACAGAAACGGACCGGGGAGCTGTTTTTT.

This clonotype was picked up a small number of times. The chain uses TRBV7-6 and TRBJ2-1; 7 nucleotides line up with TRBD2. CDR1 is SGHVS, CDR2 FNYEAQ, per germline. The CDR3 runs to 15 residues. Trimming cost V 6 bases and J 8 bases; bases outside gene matches: 13. The CDR3 protein is CASSPLADSWDEQFF. CDR3 nucleotide sequence: TGTGCCAGCAGTCCCCTAGCGGACTCCTGGGATGAGCAGTTCTTC.

Ten or more counts support this clonotype. V is TRBV5-1 and J is TRBJ1-1, with D uncertain. CDR3 size: 14 residues. V was pared by 0 bases and J by 4 bases, with 10 bases between. Germline CDR1 and CDR2: SGHRS and YFSETQ. CDR3 region: CASSLDPGFTEAFF. CDR3 sequence (DNA): TGCGCCAGCAGCTTGGATCCGGGGTTCACTGAAGCTTTCTTT.

The rearrangement joins TRBV20-1 to TRBJ1-3; D gene ambiguous. Germline V lookup: CDR1 DFQATT, CDR2 SNEGSKA (reference sequence). This CDR3 has 14 residues. Between the trimmed V and J ends, which lost 3 bases and 0 bases, there was a span of 9 bases. The CDR3: CSASLLRSGNTIYF. CDR3 coding DNA: TGCAGTGCTAGCTTATTGCGCTCTGGAAACACCATATATTTT.

By sample share, this clonotype is medium-sized. The chain links TRBV20-1 to TRBJ1-5; maybe TRBD1 (6 bases). Germline CDR1 DFQATT, CDR2 SNEGSKA (reference sequence). V lost 5 bases to trimming and J lost 6 bases, with 11 bases between them. The CDR3 has 12 amino acids. The DNA for the CDR3 is TGCAGTGCTGGGGAGGGGGGTCAGCCCCAGCATTTT. Translating gives CSAGEGGQPQHF.